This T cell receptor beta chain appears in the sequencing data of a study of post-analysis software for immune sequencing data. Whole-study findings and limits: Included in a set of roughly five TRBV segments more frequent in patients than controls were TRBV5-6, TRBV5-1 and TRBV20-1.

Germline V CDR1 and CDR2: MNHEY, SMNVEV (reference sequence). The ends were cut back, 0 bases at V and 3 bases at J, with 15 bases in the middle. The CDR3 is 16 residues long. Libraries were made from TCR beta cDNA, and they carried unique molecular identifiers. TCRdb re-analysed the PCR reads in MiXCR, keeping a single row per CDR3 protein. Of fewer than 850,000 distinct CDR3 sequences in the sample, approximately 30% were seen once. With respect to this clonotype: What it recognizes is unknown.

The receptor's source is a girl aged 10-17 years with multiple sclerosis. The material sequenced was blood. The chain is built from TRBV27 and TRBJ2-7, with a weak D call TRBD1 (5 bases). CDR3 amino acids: CASSLSAGHRHYEQYF. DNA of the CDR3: TGTGCCAGCAGTTTATCGGCCGGACACCGACACTACGAGCAGTACTTC.